This T cell receptor beta chain was sequenced during a study of blood T cell repertoires in COVID-19. CDR3 length: 15 residues. The germline V gene has CDR1 MGHRA and CDR2 YSYEKL. The ends lost 4 bases at V and 4 bases at J; junction bases unmatched: 5. The assay was immunoSEQ multiplex PCR, and TCRdb's table has in-frame clones only and misses some. The data contain 200,000 to 250,000 clones, 81% of them seen just once; the ten biggest clones take up nearly 9.5%. The source of this sequence is a man between 35 and 55 years old who had recovered from COVID-19. The sample taken for sequencing was PBMCs or T cells enriched from blood (not recorded which). V gene TRBV4-1 combines with J gene TRBJ1-4; the match to TRBD1 covers 8 bases. CDR3 in DNA: TGCGCCAGCAGCCCGCAGGGGGCGGGTAATGAAAAACTGTTTTTT. Its protein product is CASSPQGAGNEKLFF.